This is a list of T cell receptor beta chains from one sample in a study of Ad26.COV2.S vaccination and SARS-CoV-2 variants. Assay used: immunoSEQ multiplex PCR; TCRdb lists only in-frame clones, some missing. The sample has some 420,000 clones, 88% seen once; the top ten hold around 3.6%. The starting material was peripheral blood, obtained in a trial of Ad26.COV2.S vaccine versus placebo. The receptors shown here come from a person aged 18-60 years who received the Ad26.COV2.S COVID-19 vaccine or a placebo. The CDR3 runs from the conserved cysteine through the conserved F or W. Fields, in order: V gene, D gene, J gene, clone size, CDR3 DNA, CDR3 protein. D genes are given only for firm matches. Expanded clones are given a class, and other clones once, few, many or no size at all.

V gene: TRBV5-5; D gene: .; J gene: TRBJ1-4; clone size: .; CDR3 DNA: TGTGCCAGCAGCTTAATAACGCAGGGTAGTGAAAAACTGTTTTTT; CDR3 protein: CASSLITQGSEKLFF
V gene: TRBV30; D gene: TRBD2; J gene: TRBJ2-7; clone size: .; CDR3 DNA: TGTGCCTGGAGTGCCGGACTAGCGGGGGGGGTACTGGGCTACGAGCAGTACTTC; CDR3 protein: CAWSAGLAGGVLGYEQYF
V gene: TRBV9; D gene: .; J gene: TRBJ2-7; clone size: once; CDR3 DNA: TGTGCCAGCAGCGGGGGGGCCTACGAGCAGTACTTC; CDR3 protein: CASSGGAYEQYF
V gene: TRBV18; D gene: .; J gene: TRBJ2-3; clone size: .; CDR3 DNA: TGTGCCAGCTCACCAGGGATCCCGGCCACAGATACGCAGTATTTT; CDR3 protein: CASSPGIPATDTQYF
V gene: TRBV4-1; D gene: .; J gene: TRBJ1-5; clone size: .; CDR3 DNA: TGCGCCAGCAGCCAAGAGGGAACAGGCAGCTTCGGGTCCCAGCATTTT; CDR3 protein: CASSQEGTGSFGSQHF
V gene: TRBV7-9; D gene: .; J gene: TRBJ2-1; clone size: .; CDR3 DNA: TGTGCCAGCACCGGATTAGACAATGAGCAGTTCTTC; CDR3 protein: CASTGLDNEQFF
V gene: TRBV29-1; D gene: TRBD1; J gene: TRBJ2-2; clone size: .; CDR3 DNA: TGCAGCGCCCCGACAGGGACGAACACCGGGGAGCTGTTTTTT; CDR3 protein: CSAPTGTNTGELFF
V gene: TRBV7-9; D gene: .; J gene: TRBJ1-4; clone size: .; CDR3 DNA: TGTGCCAGCAGCTCAGACTTCCCGGGCGGGGAAAAACTGTTTTTT; CDR3 protein: CASSSDFPGGEKLFF
V gene: TRBV28; D gene: .; J gene: TRBJ1-3; clone size: .; CDR3 DNA: TGTGCCAGCAGTTTCACATTTCGAAACACCATATATTTT; CDR3 protein: CASSFTFRNTIYF
V gene: TRBV7-6; D gene: TRBD2; J gene: TRBJ2-5; clone size: .; CDR3 DNA: TGTGCCAGCAGCCGAGGGACTAGCGGGGGGGCGAGGGAGACCCAGTACTTC; CDR3 protein: CASSRGTSGGARETQYF
V gene: TRBV5-4; D gene: .; J gene: TRBJ2-7; clone size: .; CDR3 DNA: TGTGCCAGCAGCTTATGGGTTTCCGCGCGGGAGCAGTACTTC; CDR3 protein: CASSLWVSAREQYF
V gene: TRBV4-3; D gene: TRBD2; J gene: TRBJ2-2; clone size: .; CDR3 DNA: TGCGCCAGCAGCCAACATCGGGTCGCTAGCGGGGGGGTCAACACCGGGGAGCTGTTTTTT; CDR3 protein: CASSQHRVASGGVNTGELFF
V gene: TRBV19; D gene: TRBD2; J gene: TRBJ2-5; clone size: .; CDR3 DNA: TGTGCCAGTAGTAGTGGACTAGTGGGGGTATACCAAGAGACCCAGTACTTC; CDR3 protein: CASSSGLVGVYQETQYF
V gene: TRBV4-1; D gene: TRBD2; J gene: TRBJ2-1; clone size: .; CDR3 DNA: TGCGCCAGCAGCCAAGATGGTAGCGGGCCTTACAATGAGCAGTTCTTC; CDR3 protein: CASSQDGSGPYNEQFF
V gene: TRBV21-1; D gene: .; J gene: TRBJ2-7; clone size: .; CDR3 DNA: TGTGCCAGCAGCAAAGGCGGGGTTGGCGAGCAGTACTTC; CDR3 protein: CASSKGGVGEQYF
V gene: TRBV24-1; D gene: .; J gene: TRBJ2-7; clone size: .; CDR3 DNA: TGTGCCACCAGTGATGACTACGAGCAGTACTTC; CDR3 protein: CATSDDYEQYF
V gene: TRBV4-1; D gene: .; J gene: TRBJ1-2; clone size: .; CDR3 DNA: TGCGCCAGCAGCCAAACACGGAATCGGGAAGGGTATGGCTACACCTTC; CDR3 protein: CASSQTRNREGYGYTF
V gene: TRBV29-1; D gene: TRBD2; J gene: TRBJ2-1; clone size: once; CDR3 DNA: TGCAGCGTTGAAAAGGGACTAGCGTTCAATGAGCAGTTCTTC; CDR3 protein: CSVEKGLAFNEQFF
V gene: TRBV10-3; D gene: TRBD2; J gene: TRBJ2-2; clone size: .; CDR3 DNA: TGTGCCATCAGTGTTACCGGGACTAGCGGGGCTTACACCGGGGAGCTGTTTTTT; CDR3 protein: CAISVTGTSGAYTGELFF
V gene: TRBV4-1; D gene: TRBD2; J gene: TRBJ2-3; clone size: .; CDR3 DNA: TGCGCCAGCAGCCAAGGCGTAGCGGGGGGGTTAACAGATACGCAGTATTTT; CDR3 protein: CASSQGVAGGLTDTQYF
V gene: TRBV27; D gene: .; J gene: TRBJ1-2; clone size: .; CDR3 DNA: TGTGCCAGCAGGCAAGGGATTCCGGGGACTGGCTACACCTTC; CDR3 protein: CASRQGIPGTGYTF
V gene: TRBV28; D gene: .; J gene: TRBJ1-2; clone size: once; CDR3 DNA: TGTGCCAGCAGTTTTGCAGCCGGACTGATTAACTATGGCTACACCTTC; CDR3 protein: CASSFAAGLINYGYTF
V gene: TRBV24-1; D gene: .; J gene: TRBJ2-2; clone size: .; CDR3 DNA: TGTGCCACCAGTGACCCGGGACGGCCGAACACCGGGGAGCTGTTTTTT; CDR3 protein: CATSDPGRPNTGELFF
V gene: TRBV18; D gene: TRBD1; J gene: TRBJ1-4; clone size: .; CDR3 DNA: TGTGCCAGCTCACCACGGACAGGCGCCGTACTTCATAATGAAAAACTGTTTTTT; CDR3 protein: CASSPRTGAVLHNEKLFF
V gene: TRBV7-3; D gene: .; J gene: TRBJ2-5; clone size: .; CDR3 DNA: TGTGCCAGCAGCGCGCACGGGGGCCAAGAGACCCAGTACTTC; CDR3 protein: CASSAHGGQETQYF
V gene: TRBV6-4; D gene: .; J gene: TRBJ2-3; clone size: .; CDR3 DNA: TGTGCCAGTCCGGGATTTCCCGCGGCAGATACGCAGTATTTT; CDR3 protein: CASPGFPAADTQYF
V gene: TRBV27; D gene: .; J gene: TRBJ2-7; clone size: .; CDR3 DNA: TGTGCCAGCAGTTCAACAGGGAACGAGCAGTACTTC; CDR3 protein: CASSSTGNEQYF
V gene: TRBV5-6; D gene: .; J gene: TRBJ2-7; clone size: .; CDR3 DNA: TGTGCCAGCAGCGCGGGACGTCCGGGAAATGTTCGAAACGAGCAGTACTTC; CDR3 protein: CASSAGRPGNVRNEQYF
V gene: TRBV5-4; D gene: .; J gene: TRBJ1-5; clone size: .; CDR3 DNA: TGTGCCAGCAGCTTGGACGGGATCCCAGATCAGCCCCAGCATTTT; CDR3 protein: CASSLDGIPDQPQHF
V gene: TRBV27; D gene: .; J gene: TRBJ2-1; clone size: .; CDR3 DNA: TGTGCCAGCAGTTTAGGGCTCTGGGGTGAGCAGTTCTTC; CDR3 protein: CASSLGLWGEQFF
V gene: TRBV11-3; D gene: TRBD2; J gene: TRBJ2-3; clone size: .; CDR3 DNA: TGTGCCAGCAGCCTTCTAGCGGGGGTTAGCACAGATACGCAGTATTTT; CDR3 protein: CASSLLAGVSTDTQYF
V gene: TRBV9; D gene: TRBD2; J gene: TRBJ2-2; clone size: .; CDR3 DNA: TGTGCCAGCACCGAGGCGGGGGGTTCCGGGGAGCTGTTTTTT; CDR3 protein: CASTEAGGSGELFF
V gene: TRBV7-2; D gene: TRBD2; J gene: TRBJ2-5; clone size: once; CDR3 DNA: TGTGCCAGCAGCTTAGGGTATGGACTAGCGGGGGGCGTGGAGACCCAGTACTTC; CDR3 protein: CASSLGYGLAGGVETQYF
V gene: TRBV18; D gene: TRBD1; J gene: TRBJ1-2; clone size: .; CDR3 DNA: TGTGCCAGCTCACATCCCGGGACAGACACTCGGGGCTACACCTTC; CDR3 protein: CASSHPGTDTRGYTF
V gene: TRBV2; D gene: TRBD2; J gene: TRBJ2-7; clone size: .; CDR3 DNA: TGTGCCAGCAAGACTAGCGGGGTCCACTACGAGCAGTACTTC; CDR3 protein: CASKTSGVHYEQYF
V gene: TRBV5-1; D gene: .; J gene: TRBJ1-5; clone size: .; CDR3 DNA: TGCGCCAGCAGTTCCTCGGGGGGGCTCAATCAGCCCCAGCATTTT; CDR3 protein: CASSSSGGLNQPQHF
V gene: TRBV18; D gene: .; J gene: TRBJ1-5; clone size: .; CDR3 DNA: TGTGCCAGCTCCCCTGCAGGGGCTCGTAGTCAGCCCCAGCATTTT; CDR3 protein: CASSPAGARSQPQHF
V gene: TRBV7-9; D gene: .; J gene: TRBJ1-4; clone size: once; CDR3 DNA: TGTGCCTACTTCGAGGGGCGAACTAATGAAAAACTGTTTTTT; CDR3 protein: CAYFEGRTNEKLFF
V gene: TRBV7-8; D gene: .; J gene: TRBJ2-3; clone size: .; CDR3 DNA: TGTGCCAGCAGCCGCGGGGCAGCCACAGATACGCAGTATTTT; CDR3 protein: CASSRGAATDTQYF
V gene: TRBV4-1; D gene: TRBD1; J gene: TRBJ1-1; clone size: .; CDR3 DNA: TGCGCCAGCAGTCATTCCCACAGGGGGAACACTGAAGCTTTCTTT; CDR3 protein: CASSHSHRGNTEAFF
V gene: TRBV7-3; D gene: .; J gene: TRBJ1-1; clone size: .; CDR3 DNA: TGTGCCAGCAGCTTACTTGGAGACACTGAAGCTTTCTTT; CDR3 protein: CASSLLGDTEAFF
V gene: TRBV18; D gene: TRBD1; J gene: TRBJ1-1; clone size: .; CDR3 DNA: TGTGCCAGCTCACCAGGGGCAGGGGGCGCGGGCACTGAAGCTTTCTTT; CDR3 protein: CASSPGAGGAGTEAFF
V gene: TRBV7-9; D gene: TRBD2; J gene: TRBJ2-5; clone size: .; CDR3 DNA: TGTGCCAGCAGCTCCGGACTAGGCCAAGAGACCCAGTACTTC; CDR3 protein: CASSSGLGQETQYF
V gene: TRBV19; D gene: .; J gene: TRBJ1-6; clone size: .; CDR3 DNA: TGTGCCAGTAGTACGGGACAAGCCTATAATTCACCCCTCCACTTT; CDR3 protein: CASSTGQAYNSPLHF
V gene: TRBV19; D gene: .; J gene: TRBJ2-5; clone size: .; CDR3 DNA: TGTGCCAGTAGTTGGGGAGGAGGCCAGCAAGAGACCCAGTACTTC; CDR3 protein: CASSWGGGQQETQYF
V gene: TRBV18; D gene: TRBD1; J gene: TRBJ2-3; clone size: .; CDR3 DNA: TGTGCCAGCTCACCTGAACTTGGACAGGGGGTTACAGATACGCAGTATTTT; CDR3 protein: CASSPELGQGVTDTQYF
V gene: TRBV7-9; D gene: .; J gene: TRBJ1-2; clone size: .; CDR3 DNA: TGTGCCAGCAGCTTACCAGGGCGGAGCGGCTACACCTTC; CDR3 protein: CASSLPGRSGYTF
V gene: TRBV27; D gene: .; J gene: TRBJ2-7; clone size: .; CDR3 DNA: TGTGCCAGCAGTTTATCGGCGGGGTGGGACTCCTACGAGCAGTACTTC; CDR3 protein: CASSLSAGWDSYEQYF
V gene: TRBV7-2; D gene: .; J gene: TRBJ1-6; clone size: .; CDR3 DNA: TGTGCCAGCAGCTCCACCTATTCACCCCTCCACTTT; CDR3 protein: CASSSTYSPLHF